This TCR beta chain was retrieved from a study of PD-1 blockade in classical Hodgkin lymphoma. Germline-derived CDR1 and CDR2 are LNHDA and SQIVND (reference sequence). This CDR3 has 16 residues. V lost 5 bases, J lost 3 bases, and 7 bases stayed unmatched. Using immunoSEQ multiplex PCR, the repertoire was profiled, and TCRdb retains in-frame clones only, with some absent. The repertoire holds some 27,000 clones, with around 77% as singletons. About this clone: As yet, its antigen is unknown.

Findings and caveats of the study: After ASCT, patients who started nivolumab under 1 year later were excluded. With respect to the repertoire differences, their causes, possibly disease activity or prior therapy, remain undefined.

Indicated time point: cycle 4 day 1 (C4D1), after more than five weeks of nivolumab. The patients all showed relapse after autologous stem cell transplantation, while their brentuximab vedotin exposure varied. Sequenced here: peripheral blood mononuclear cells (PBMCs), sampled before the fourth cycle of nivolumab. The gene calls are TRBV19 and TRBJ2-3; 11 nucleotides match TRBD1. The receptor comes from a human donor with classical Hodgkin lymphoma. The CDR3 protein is CASSPRGQGVTDTQYF. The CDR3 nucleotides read TGTGCCAGTAGTCCGCGGGGACAGGGGGTGACAGATACGCAGTATTTT.